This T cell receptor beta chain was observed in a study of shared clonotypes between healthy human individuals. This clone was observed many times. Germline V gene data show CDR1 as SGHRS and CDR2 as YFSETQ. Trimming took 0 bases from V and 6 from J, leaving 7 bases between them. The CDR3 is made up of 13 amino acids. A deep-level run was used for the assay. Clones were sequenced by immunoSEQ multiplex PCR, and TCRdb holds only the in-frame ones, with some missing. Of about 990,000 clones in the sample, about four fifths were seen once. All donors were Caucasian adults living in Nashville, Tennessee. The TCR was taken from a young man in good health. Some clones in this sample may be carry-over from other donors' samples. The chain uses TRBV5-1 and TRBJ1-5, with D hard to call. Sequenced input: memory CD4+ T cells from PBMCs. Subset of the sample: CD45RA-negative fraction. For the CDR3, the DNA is TGCGCCAGCAGCTTGGGGATCCGTCAGCCCCAGCATTTT. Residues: CASSLGIRQPQHF.